This TCR beta chain was profiled in a study of blood T cell repertoires in COVID-19. Measured with immunoSEQ multiplex PCR; TCRdb has only the in-frame clones, and not every one. The sample has approximately 160,000 clones, 81% seen once. V was cut by 6 bases and J by 6 bases, with 5 bases left in between. Germline assignment: CDR1 MNHEY and CDR2 SVGAGI. The CDR3 loop spans 11 amino acids. The sample comprised peripheral blood. This TCR came from a man in his 60s with active or convalescent COVID-19. The J gene is TRBJ2-2, the V gene TRBV6-5, with unresolved D. CDR3 loop: CASSIAGELFF. The DNA of the CDR3 is TGTGCCAGCAGCATTGCCGGGGAGCTGTTTTTT.